This T cell receptor beta chain was captured in a study of CD8 T cells in ankylosing spondylitis (dated by TCRdb to about 2017). Looking at the study overall: The study profiled T cell receptor beta repertoires in healthy donors and ankylosing spondylitis patients to find disease-linked TCR variants. The whole study cohort included some 100 healthy donors and around 25 ankylosing spondylitis patients. Peripheral blood was sampled, and synovial fluid was additionally collected from ankylosing spondylitis patients.

Points the paper makes about the study in general: Significant enrichment of the disease-linked clones was reported in matched synovial fluid samples from ankylosing spondylitis patients. Blood from ankylosing spondylitis patients appeared to be characterized by a TCR beta motif composed of about eight highly homologous amino acid variants. Some motif variants were previously reported in synovial fluid and blood of reactive arthritis patients, suggesting common disease-initiation mechanisms. The disease-linked clones showed a CD8+ phenotype and occurred at relatively low frequencies in peripheral blood.

Cut back by 0 bases and 9 bases, the V and J ends lie 15 bases apart. Taken from the germline V gene, the CDR1 and CDR2 loops are MNHEY and SVGAGI. Its CDR3 holds 15 amino acids, cysteine through phenylalanine. Of all the DNA, just the CDR3 is kept, 45 bases in frame from base 1. Reads for this sample came from an Illumina HiSeq 2500. Quantitative 5'-RACE with molecular barcodes was used to prepare TCR beta libraries. The authors' analysis ran thus. A new computational method, built on a probabilistic model of VDJ rearrangement, was used to identify disease-linked TCR variants. In TCRdb, the public reads were trimmed at Q25 with fastp and aligned with MiXCR, with productive beta chains retained. Each CDR3 protein appears once, grouped with its most common genes and DNA. The V and J calls reflect TCRdb's pipeline rather than the authors' work. Within this sample are a few hundred thousand distinct CDR3 sequences, with 8% of them counted one time only. The top ten hold roughly 14% of the sample.

Worth noting for this clonotype: Its recognized antigen is unknown. The record has no base qualities; no much larger clone is one base away.

Sequencing input: blood, either unsorted or a sorted T cell fraction (not recorded which). This clonotype originated in a male donor with ankylosing spondylitis. The chain couples TRBV6-5 to TRBJ1-5; D gene: possibly TRBD1, on 5 matching bases. The CDR3 is CASSYSLRGDAPQHF. The DNA sequence is TGTGCCAGCAGTTACTCTTTGCGTGGGGACGCGCCCCAGCATTTT.